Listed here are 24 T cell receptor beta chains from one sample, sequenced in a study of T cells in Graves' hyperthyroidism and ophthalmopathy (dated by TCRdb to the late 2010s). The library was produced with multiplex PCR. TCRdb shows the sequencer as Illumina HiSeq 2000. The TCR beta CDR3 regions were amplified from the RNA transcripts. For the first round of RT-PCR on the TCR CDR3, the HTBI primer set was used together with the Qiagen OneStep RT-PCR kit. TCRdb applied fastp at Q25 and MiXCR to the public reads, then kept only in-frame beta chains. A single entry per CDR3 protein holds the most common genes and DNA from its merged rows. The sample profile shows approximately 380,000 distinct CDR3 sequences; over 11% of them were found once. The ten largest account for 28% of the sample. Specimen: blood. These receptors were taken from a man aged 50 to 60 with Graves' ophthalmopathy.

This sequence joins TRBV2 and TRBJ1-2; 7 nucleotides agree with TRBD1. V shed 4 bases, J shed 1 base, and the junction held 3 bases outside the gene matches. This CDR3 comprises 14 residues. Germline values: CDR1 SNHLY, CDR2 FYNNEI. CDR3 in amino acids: CASSGDSINYGYTF. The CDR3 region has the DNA TGTGCCAGCAGTGGGGACAGCATTAACTATGGCTACACCTTC. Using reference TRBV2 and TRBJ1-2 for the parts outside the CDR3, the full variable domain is EPEVTQTPSHQVTQMGQEVILRCVPISNHLYFYWYRQILGQKVEFLVSFYNNEISEKSEIFDDQFSVERPDGSNFTLKIRSTKLEDSAMYFCASSGDSINYGYTFGSGTRLTVV.

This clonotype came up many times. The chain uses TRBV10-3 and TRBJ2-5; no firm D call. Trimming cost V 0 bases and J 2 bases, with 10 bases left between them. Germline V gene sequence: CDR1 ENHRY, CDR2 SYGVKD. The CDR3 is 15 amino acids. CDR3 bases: TGTGCCATCAGTGAGTCGGACCTGACACAAGAGACCCAGTACTTC. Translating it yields CAISESDLTQETQYF.

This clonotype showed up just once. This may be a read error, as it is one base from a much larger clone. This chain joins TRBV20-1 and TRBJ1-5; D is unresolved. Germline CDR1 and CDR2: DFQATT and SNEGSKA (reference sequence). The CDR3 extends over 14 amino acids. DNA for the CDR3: TGCAGTGCTAGCCCGGGAGTGGGCAATCGGCCCCAGCATTTT. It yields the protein CSASPGVGNRPQHF.

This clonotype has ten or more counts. CDR3 loop: CATSGTSGTDTQYF. CDR3 bases: TGCGCCACCTCTGGGACTAGCGGCACAGATACGCAGTATTTT. The chain recombines TRBV5-1 with TRBJ2-3, with 10 nucleotides matching TRBD2. CDR1 and CDR2 from the germline V gene are SGHRS and YFSETQ. The junction had 5 bases not matched to a gene; V was cut back by 9 bases and J by 1 base. This CDR3 spans 14 amino acids.

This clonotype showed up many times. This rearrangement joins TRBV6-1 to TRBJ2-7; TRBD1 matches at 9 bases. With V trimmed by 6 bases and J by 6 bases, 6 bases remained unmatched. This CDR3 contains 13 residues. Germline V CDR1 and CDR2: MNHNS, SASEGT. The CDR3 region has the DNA TGTGCCAGCAGAGAACCGGGACAGGGCGAGCAGTACTTC. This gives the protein CASREPGQGEQYF.

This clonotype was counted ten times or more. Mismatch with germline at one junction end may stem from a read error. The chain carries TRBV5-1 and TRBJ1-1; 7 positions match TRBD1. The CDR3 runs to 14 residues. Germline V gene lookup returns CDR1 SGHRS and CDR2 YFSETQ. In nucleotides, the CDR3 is TGTGCCAGCAGCTTAGGGACAGCGAACACTGAAGCTTTCTTT. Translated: CASSLGTANTEAFF.

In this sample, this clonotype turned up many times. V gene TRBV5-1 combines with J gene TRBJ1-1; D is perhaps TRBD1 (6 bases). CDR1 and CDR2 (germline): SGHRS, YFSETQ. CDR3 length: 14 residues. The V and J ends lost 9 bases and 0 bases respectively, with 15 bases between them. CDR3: CATRGGGMNTEAFF. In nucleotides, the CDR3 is TGCGCCACCAGAGGGGGGGGGATGAACACTGAAGCTTTCTTT.

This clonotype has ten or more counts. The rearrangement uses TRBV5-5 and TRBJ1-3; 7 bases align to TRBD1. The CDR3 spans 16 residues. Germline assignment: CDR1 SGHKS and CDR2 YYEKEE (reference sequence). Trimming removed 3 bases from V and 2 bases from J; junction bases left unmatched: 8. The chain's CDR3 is CASSSTTGQTGNTIYF. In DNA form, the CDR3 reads TGTGCCAGCAGCTCTACGACAGGGCAGACTGGAAACACCATATATTTT.

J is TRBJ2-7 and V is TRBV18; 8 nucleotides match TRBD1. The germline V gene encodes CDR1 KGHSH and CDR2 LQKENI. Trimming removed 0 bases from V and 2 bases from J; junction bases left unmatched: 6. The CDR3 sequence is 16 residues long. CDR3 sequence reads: CASSPPTGTGTYEQYF. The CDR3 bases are TGTGCCAGCTCACCACCGACCGGGACAGGTACCTACGAGCAGTACTTC.

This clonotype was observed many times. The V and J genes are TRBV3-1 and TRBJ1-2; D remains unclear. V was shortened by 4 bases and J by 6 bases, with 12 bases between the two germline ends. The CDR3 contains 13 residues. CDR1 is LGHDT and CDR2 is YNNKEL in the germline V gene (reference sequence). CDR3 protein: CASSPRGRNGYTF. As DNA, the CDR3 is TGTGCCAGCAGCCCCAGAGGGCGGAATGGCTACACCTTC.

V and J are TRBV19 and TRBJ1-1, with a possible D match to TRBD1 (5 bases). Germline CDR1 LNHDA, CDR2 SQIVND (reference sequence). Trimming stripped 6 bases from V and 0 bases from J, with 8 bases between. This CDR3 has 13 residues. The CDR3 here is CASRVTVNTEAFF. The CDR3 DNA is TGTGCCAGTAGGGTGACAGTGAACACTGAAGCTTTCTTT. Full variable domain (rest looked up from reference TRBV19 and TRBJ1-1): DGGITQSPKYLFRKEGQNVTLSCEQNLNHDAMYWYRQDPGQGLRLIYYSQIVNDFQKGDIAEGYSVSREKKESFPLTVTSAQKNPTAFYLCASRVTVNTEAFFGQGTRLTVV.

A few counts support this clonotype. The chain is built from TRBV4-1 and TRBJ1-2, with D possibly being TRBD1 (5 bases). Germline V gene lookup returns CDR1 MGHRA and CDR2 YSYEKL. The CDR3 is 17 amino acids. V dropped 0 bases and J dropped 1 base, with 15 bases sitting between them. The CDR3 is CASSQDPQAGNNYGYTF. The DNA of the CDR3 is TGCGCCAGCAGCCAAGACCCCCAGGCAGGGAATAACTATGGCTACACCTTC.

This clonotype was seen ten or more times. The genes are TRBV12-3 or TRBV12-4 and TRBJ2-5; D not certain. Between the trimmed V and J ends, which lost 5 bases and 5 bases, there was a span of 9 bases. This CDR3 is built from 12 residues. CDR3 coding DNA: TGTGCCAGCAGTCTCATGAGGGAGACCCAGTACTTC. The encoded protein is CASSLMRETQYF.

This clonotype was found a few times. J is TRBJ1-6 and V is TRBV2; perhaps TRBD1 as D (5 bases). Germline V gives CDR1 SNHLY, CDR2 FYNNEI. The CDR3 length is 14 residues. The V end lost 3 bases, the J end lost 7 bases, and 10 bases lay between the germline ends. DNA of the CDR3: TGTGCCAGCAGTGAGGAGGGGAGGAATTCACCCCTCCACTTT. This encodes CASSEEGRNSPLHF.

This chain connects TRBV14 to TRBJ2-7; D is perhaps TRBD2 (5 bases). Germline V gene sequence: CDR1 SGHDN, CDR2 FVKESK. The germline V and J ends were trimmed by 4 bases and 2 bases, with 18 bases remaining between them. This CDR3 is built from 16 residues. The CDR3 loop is CASSRSGSGPPYEQYF. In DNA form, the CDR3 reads TGTGCCAGCAGCCGAAGTGGCAGCGGACCTCCCTACGAGCAGTACTTC.

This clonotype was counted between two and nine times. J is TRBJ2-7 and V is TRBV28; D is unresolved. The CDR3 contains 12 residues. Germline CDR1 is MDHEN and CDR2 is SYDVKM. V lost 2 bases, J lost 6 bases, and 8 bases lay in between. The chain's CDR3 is CASSLQVPEQYF. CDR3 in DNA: TGTGCCAGCAGTTTACAGGTCCCCGAGCAGTACTTC.

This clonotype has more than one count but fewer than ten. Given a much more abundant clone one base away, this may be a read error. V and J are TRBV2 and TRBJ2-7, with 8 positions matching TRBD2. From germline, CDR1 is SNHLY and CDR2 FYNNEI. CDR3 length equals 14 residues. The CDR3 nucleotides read TGTGCCAGCTGGGGGCCGCGGGGGGCCTACGGGCAGTACTTC. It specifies CASWGPRGAYGQYF.

The CDR3 sequence is CSALDHLAGLQETQYF. The CDR3, as DNA: TGCAGTGCTTTGGACCACTTAGCGGGGCTCCAAGAGACCCAGTACTTC. The chain uses TRBV20-1 and TRBJ2-5, with 8 positions matching TRBD2. Per the germline V gene, CDR1 is DFQATT and CDR2 is SNEGSKA (reference sequence). This CDR3 region has 16 residues. With V trimmed by 5 bases and J by 1 base, 12 bases remained unmatched.

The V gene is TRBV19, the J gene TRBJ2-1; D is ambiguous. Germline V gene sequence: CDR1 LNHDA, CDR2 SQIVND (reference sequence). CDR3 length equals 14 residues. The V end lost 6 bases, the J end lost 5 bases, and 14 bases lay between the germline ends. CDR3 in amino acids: CASRENTAHNEQFF. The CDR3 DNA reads TGTGCCAGTAGGGAAAATACGGCGCACAATGAGCAGTTCTTC.

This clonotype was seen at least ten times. This CDR3 is CASSGSGLAPYNEQFF. CDR3 nucleotides: TGTGCCAGCAGCGGGAGTGGACTAGCACCCTACAATGAGCAGTTCTTC. This rearrangement joins TRBV7-9 to TRBJ2-1; TRBD2 agrees at 8 bases. Germline V lookup: CDR1 SEHNR, CDR2 FQNEAQ (reference sequence). V lost 5 bases to trimming and J lost 2 bases; unmatched junction nucleotides: 8. This CDR3 contains 16 residues.

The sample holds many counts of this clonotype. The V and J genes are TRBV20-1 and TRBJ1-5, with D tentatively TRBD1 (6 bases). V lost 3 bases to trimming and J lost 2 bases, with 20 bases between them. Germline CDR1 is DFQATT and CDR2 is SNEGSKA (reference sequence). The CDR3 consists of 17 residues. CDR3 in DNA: TGCAGTGCTAGGTCAATGGTGGGGGGCTTGGGCAATCAGCCCCAGCATTTT. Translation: CSARSMVGGLGNQPQHF.

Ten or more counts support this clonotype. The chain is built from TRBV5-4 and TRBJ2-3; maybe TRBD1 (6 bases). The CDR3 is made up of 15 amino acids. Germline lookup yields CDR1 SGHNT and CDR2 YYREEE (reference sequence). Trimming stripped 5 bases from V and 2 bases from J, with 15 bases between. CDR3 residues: CASRTYGGDTDTQYF. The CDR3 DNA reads TGTGCCAGCAGAACTTATGGGGGCGACACAGATACGCAGTATTTT.

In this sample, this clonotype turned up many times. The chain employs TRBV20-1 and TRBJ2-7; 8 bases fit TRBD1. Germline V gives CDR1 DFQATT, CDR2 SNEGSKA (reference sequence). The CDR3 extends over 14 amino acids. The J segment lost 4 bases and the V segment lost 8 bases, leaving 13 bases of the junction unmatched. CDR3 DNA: TGCAGTACCAAACCTCGGACAGGGAGTTACGAGCAGTACTTC. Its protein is CSTKPRTGSYEQYF.

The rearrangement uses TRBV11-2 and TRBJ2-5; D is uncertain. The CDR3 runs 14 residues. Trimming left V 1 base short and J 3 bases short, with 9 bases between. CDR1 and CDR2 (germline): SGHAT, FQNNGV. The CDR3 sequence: CASSLASLKETQYF. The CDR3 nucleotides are TGTGCCAGCAGCTTAGCGTCACTAAAAGAGACCCAGTACTTC.